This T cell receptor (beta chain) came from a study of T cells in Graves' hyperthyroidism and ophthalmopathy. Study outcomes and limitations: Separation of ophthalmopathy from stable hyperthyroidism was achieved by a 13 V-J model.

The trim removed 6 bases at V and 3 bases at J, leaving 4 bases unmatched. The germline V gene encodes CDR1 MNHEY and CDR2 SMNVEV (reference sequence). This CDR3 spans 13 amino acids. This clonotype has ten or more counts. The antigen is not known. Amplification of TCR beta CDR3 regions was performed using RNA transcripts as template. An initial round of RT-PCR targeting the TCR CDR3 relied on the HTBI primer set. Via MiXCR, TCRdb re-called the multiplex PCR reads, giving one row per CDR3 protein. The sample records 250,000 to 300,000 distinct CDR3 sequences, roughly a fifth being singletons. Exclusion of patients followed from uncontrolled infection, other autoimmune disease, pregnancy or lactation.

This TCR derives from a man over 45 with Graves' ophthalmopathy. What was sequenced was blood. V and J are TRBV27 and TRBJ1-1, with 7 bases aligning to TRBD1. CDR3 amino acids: CASRPDRDTEAFF. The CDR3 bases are TGTGCCAGCAGACCTGACAGGGACACTGAAGCTTTCTTT.